This T cell receptor beta chain is from a study of T cells in Graves' hyperthyroidism and ophthalmopathy. Whole-study results and caveats: Expanded thyroid clonotypes (above 0.001) were mostly also found in blood.

This clonotype was observed many times. Its antigen is not known. If no ophthalmopathy progression occurred within 18 months, Graves' hyperthyroidism was stable. Amplification of TCR beta CDR3 regions used RNA as the template. The TCR CDR3 first-round RT-PCR relied on the HTBI primer set. TCRdb reanalysed the multiplex PCR reads using MiXCR and keeps one entry per CDR3 protein. There are over 300,000 distinct CDR3 sequences in the sample; about 15% occur only once, and around 10% lies in the top ten. This receptor was obtained from an older woman with Graves' hyperthyroidism. Sequences were obtained from blood.

CDR3 nucleotides: TGTGCCAGCACTTGGACAGGGACGAATGAGCAGTTCTTC. Protein product: CASTWTGTNEQFF. The gene calls are TRBV12-3 or TRBV12-4 and TRBJ2-1; TRBD1 aligns across 8 bases. V dropped 7 bases and J dropped 7; count of bases not matched to a gene: 6. CDR3 length: 13 residues.